This TCR beta chain was captured in a study of glioma-infiltrating T cells after dendritic cell vaccination. Looking at the study overall: Monocyte-derived dendritic cells, cultured seven days with IL-4 and GM-CSF, were pulsed with autologous tumor lysate.

The immunoSEQ assay amplified TCRB CDR3 from up to roughly 2 ug DNA. The assay was immunoSEQ multiplex PCR, and TCRdb's table has in-frame clones only and misses some. The data show tens of thousands of clones, over 70% seen once. None of the glioblastoma patients had an isocitrate dehydrogenase mutation. Per germline, CDR1 SGHTA and CDR2 FQGNSA. Losses at the gene ends were 2 bases for V and 2 bases for J; bases not matched to a gene: 9. The CDR3 has 17 amino acids. V and J are TRBV7-2 and TRBJ2-5, with TRBD1 matching 9 bases. The clonotype originates from a human donor with glioblastoma. The material was blood, obtained before dendritic cell vaccination. CDR3 loop: CASSLSSTGQGQETQYF. DNA for the CDR3: TGTGCCAGCAGCTTAAGCTCTACGGGACAGGGTCAAGAGACCCAGTACTTC.